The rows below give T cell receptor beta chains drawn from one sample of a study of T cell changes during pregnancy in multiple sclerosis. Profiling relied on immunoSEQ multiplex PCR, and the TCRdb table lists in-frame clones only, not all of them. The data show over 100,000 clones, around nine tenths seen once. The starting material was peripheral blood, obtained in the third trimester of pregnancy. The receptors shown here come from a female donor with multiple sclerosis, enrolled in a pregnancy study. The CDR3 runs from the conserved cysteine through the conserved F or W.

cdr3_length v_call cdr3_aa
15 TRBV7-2 CASSLGLAPTDTQYF
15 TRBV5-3 CARSFYERFTDTQYF
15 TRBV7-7 CASSLGRSGADTQYF
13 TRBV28 CASRTSGTYEQYF
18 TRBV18 CASSPFGQPASSGNTIYF
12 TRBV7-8 CASSYTKNIQYF
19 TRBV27 CASSHTGTSGTRPDNEQFF
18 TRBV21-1 CASSKGVRDRRCQETQYF
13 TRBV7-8 CASSYNRADTQYF
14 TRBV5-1 CASSEEQGQETQYF
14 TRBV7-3 CASSPQGAGYGYTF
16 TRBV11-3 CASSRRDRGGGYGYTF
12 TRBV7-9 CASSPREYEQYF
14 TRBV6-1 CASSEPGMLGIQYF